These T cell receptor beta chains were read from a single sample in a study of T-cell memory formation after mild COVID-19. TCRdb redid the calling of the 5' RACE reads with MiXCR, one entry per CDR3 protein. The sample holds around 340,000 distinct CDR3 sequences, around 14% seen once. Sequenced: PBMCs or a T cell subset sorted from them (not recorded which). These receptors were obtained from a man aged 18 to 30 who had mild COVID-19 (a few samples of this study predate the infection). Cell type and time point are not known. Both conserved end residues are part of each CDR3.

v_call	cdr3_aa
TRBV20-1	CIGGTGNTGELFF
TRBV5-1	CASSLVGYSTEAFF
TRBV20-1	CSARDLRGKGGTDTQYF
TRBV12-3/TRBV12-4	CASTSPEREQYF
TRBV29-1	CSVRRQETQYF
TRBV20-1	CSAREGGQAYNEQSF
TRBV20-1	CSARGGTTAANYGYTF
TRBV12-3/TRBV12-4	CASSFRTGGQPQHF
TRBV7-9	CASSLDSPYEQYF
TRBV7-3	CASSLQGPSYNEQFF
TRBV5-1	CASSLAAGVDTGELFF
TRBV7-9	CASSFGLEGEQFF
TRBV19	CASSTERTSGYNEQFF
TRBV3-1	CASSPQDRIINGYTF
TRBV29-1	CSVGGDSYGYTF
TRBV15	CATGRTVGMNTEAFF
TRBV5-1	CASSLGGAYNEQFF
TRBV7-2	CASSSNRNQPQHF
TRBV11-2	CASSNNRDRGRKSGNTIYF
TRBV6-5	CASSYSLAGSSYNEQFF
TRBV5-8	CASSLAVRGTDTQYF
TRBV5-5	CASSLRDNLAETQYF
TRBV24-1	CATSDFVGGSTDTQYF
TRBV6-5	CASSYLAGQGTYSNQPQHF
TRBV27	CASSPVWATNEKLFF
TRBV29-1	CSSGGRNTEAFF
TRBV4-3	CASSRVAASYNEQFF
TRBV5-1	CASRDDRGPGETQYF
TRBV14	CASSPGLRWGQFF
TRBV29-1	CSVYDRDSVYEQYF
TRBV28	CASRTLSSGANVLTF
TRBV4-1	CASSPSRQQAFYGYTF
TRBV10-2	CSSSGRRGGTATQYF
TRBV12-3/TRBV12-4	CASSQRGLGTGYGYTF
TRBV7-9	CASSLRQGPNTEAFF
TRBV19	CASASPNTGELFF
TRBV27	CASSLEGGQQYF
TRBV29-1	CSVEVRQDGPDTQYF
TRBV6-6	CASKAPVEEQYF
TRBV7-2	CASSSTGGSTEAFF
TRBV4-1	CASSHDPTSGDYNEQFF
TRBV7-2	CASSLERGGPETQYF
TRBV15	CATSRGLATDTQYF
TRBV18	CASSPTPGTQYF
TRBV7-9	CASSATKEGGEKLFF
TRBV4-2	CASSQVEGAGSSPLHF
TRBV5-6	CASSRDRGLLRSYGYTF
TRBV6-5	CASSSPGHGNTIYF
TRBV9	CASSADSNYNSPLHF
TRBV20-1	CSASDRGTEAFF
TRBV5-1	CASSLNFWDTEAFF
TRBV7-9	CASTSLEDLGGNTIYF
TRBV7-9	CASSLGHRQRVRGTEAFF
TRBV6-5	CASISLLNTEAFF
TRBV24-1	CATGTSGGADEQFF
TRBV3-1	CASSRSVGVGYNEQFF
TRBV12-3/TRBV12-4	CASSFGGLAPYNEQFF
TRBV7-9	CASSRHGTSGLTDTQYF
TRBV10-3	CAINALGVGDSTDTQYF